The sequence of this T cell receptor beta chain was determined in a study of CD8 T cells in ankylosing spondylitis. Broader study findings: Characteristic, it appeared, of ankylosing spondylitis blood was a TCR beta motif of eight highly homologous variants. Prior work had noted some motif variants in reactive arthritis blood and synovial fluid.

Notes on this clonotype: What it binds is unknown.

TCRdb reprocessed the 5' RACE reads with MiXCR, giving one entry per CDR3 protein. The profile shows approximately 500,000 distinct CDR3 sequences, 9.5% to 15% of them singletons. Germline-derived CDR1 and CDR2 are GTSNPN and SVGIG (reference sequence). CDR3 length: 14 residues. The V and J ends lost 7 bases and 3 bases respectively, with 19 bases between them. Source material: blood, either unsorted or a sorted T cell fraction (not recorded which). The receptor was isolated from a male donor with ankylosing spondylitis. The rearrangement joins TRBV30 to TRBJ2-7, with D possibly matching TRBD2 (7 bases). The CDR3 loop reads CAYHSGEGDYEQYF. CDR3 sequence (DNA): TGTGCCTACCACTCCGGGGAGGGGGACTACGAGCAGTACTTC.